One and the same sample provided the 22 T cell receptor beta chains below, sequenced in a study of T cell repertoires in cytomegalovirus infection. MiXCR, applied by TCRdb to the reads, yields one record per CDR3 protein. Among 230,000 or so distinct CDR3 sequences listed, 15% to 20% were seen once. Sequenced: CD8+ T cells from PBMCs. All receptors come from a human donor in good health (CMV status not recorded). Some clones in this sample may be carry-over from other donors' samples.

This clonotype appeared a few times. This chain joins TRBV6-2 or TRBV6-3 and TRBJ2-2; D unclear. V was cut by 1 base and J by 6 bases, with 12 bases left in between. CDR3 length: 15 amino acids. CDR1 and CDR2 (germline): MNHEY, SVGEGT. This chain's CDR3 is CASSYYRTYSGELFF. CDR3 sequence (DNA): TGTGCCAGCAGTTACTACCGGACGTACTCCGGGGAGCTGTTTTTT.

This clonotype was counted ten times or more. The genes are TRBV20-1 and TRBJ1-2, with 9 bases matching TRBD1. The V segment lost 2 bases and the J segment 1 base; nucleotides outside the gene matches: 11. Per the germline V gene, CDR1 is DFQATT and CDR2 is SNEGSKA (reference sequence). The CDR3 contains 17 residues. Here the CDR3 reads CSARLYSRTGDNYGYTF. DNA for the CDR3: TGCAGTGCTAGACTATACTCCAGGACAGGGGATAACTATGGCTACACCTTC.

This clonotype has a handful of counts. The CDR3 is CASSSQLGFQETQYF. CDR3 DNA: TGTGCCAGCAGCAGCCAACTAGGGTTCCAAGAGACCCAGTACTTC. V and J are TRBV7-9 and TRBJ2-5; D is perhaps TRBD2 (5 bases). The ends were cut back, 5 bases at V and 1 base at J, with 14 bases in the middle. Germline CDR1 SEHNR, CDR2 FQNEAQ (reference sequence). The CDR3 is made up of 15 amino acids.

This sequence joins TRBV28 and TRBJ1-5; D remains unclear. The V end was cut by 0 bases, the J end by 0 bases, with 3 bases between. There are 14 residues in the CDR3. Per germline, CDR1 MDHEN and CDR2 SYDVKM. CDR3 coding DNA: TGTGCCAGCAGTTTATGGAATAGCAATCAGCCCCAGCATTTT. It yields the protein CASSLWNSNQPQHF. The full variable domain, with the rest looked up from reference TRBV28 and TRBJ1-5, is DVKVTQSSRYLVKRTGEKVFLECVQDMDHENMFWYRQDPGLGLRLIYFSYDVKMKEKGDIPEGYSVSREKKERFSLILESASTNQTSMYLCASSLWNSNQPQHFGDGTRLSIL.

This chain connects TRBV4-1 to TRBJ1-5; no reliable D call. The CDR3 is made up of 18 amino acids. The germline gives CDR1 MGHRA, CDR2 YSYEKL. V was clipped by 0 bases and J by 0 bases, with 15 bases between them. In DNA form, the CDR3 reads TGCGCCAGCAGCCAAGATATCGACCGACTGTATAGCAATCAGCCCCAGCATTTT. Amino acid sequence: CASSQDIDRLYSNQPQHF.

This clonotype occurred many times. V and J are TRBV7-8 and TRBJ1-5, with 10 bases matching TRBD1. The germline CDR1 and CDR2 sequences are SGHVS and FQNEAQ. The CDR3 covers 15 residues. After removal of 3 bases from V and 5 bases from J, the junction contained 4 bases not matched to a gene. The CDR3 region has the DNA TGTGCCAGCAGCTTGTCGGGACAGGGGTATCAGCCCCAGCATTTT. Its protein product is CASSLSGQGYQPQHF. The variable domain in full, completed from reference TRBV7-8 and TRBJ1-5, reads GAGVSQSPRYKVAKRGQDVALRCDPISGHVSLFWYQQALGQGPEFLTYFQNEAQLDKSGLPSDRFFAERPEGSVSTLKIQRTQQEDSAVYLCASSLSGQGYQPQHFGDGTRLSIL.

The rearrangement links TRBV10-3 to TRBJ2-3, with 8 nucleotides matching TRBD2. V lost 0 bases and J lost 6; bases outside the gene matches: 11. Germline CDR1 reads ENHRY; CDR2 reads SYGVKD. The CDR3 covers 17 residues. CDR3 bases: TGTGCCATCAGTGAGTCGGATAGCGGGGACCCATACGATACGCAGTATTTT. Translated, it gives CAISESDSGDPYDTQYF.

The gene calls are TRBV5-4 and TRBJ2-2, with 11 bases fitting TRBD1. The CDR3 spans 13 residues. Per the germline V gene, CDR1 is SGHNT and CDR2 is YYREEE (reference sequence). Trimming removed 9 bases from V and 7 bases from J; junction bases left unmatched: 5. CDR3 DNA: TGTGCCATAGGACAGGGGGCAGGCGGGGAGCTGTTTTTT. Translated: CAIGQGAGGELFF.

DNA of the CDR3: TGTGCCAGCACCCAGGGGGCAGGGGGAAGATACGAGCAGTACTTC. Amino acids: CASTQGAGGRYEQYF. The chain is built from TRBV7-9 and TRBJ2-7; 8 bases map to TRBD1. The CDR3 totals 15 residues. Unmatched junction bases numbered 12, after V lost 7 bases and J lost 4 bases. The V gene's germline CDR1 is SEHNR and CDR2 FQNEAQ (reference sequence).

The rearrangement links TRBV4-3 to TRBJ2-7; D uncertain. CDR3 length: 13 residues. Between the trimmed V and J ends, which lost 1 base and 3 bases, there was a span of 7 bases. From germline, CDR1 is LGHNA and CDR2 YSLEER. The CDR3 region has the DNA TGCGCCAGCAGCCAAGGGGTTAGCTACGAGCAGTACTTC. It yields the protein CASSQGVSYEQYF.

CDR3 loop: CASSYSFGAAAYEQYF. In nucleotides, the CDR3 is TGTGCCAGCAGTTACTCGTTTGGGGCAGCCGCCTACGAGCAGTACTTC. The chain joins TRBV6-5 to TRBJ2-7, with D tentatively TRBD1 (5 bases). Germline-derived CDR1 and CDR2 are MNHEY and SVGAGI. Deletions cut 0 bases from V and 2 bases from J, with 14 bases between. The length of the CDR3 is 16 residues.

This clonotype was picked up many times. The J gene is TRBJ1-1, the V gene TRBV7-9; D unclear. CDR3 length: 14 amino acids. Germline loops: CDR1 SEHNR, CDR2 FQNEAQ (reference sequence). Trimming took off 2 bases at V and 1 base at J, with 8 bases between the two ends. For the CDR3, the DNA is TGTGCCAGCAGCTTATCTTCGGGGAACACTGAAGCTTTCTTT. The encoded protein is CASSLSSGNTEAFF.

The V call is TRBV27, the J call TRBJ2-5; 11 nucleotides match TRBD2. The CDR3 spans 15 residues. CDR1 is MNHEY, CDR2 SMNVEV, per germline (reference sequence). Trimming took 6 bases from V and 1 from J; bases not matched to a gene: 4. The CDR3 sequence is CASSPSGGSQETQYF. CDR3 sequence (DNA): TGTGCCAGCAGCCCTAGCGGGGGGTCCCAAGAGACCCAGTACTTC.

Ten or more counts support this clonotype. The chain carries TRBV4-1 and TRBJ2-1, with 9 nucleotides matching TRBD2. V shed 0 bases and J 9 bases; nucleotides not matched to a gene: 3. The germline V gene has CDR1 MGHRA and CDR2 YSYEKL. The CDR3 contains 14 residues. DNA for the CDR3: TGCGCCAGCAGCCAAGAGAGGACTAGCGTTGAGCAGTTCTTC. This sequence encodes CASSQERTSVEQFF.

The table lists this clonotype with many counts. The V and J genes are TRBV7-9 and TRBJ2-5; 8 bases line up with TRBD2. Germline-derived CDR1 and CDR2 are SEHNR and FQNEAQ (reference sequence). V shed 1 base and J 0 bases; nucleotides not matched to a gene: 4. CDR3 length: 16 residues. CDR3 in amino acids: CASSLGWRGDQETQYF. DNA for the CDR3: TGTGCCAGCAGCTTAGGTTGGCGGGGGGACCAAGAGACCCAGTACTTC.

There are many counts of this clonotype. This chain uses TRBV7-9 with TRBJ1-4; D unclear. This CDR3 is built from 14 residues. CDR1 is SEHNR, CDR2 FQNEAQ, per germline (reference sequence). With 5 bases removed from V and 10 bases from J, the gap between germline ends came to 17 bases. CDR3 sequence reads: CASSHPTDIGKLFF. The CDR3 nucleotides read TGTGCCAGCAGCCATCCGACTGATATCGGAAAACTGTTTTTT.

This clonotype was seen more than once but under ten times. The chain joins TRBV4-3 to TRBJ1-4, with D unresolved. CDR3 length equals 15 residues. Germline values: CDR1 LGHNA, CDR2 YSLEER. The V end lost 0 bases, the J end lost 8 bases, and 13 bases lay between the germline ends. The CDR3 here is CASSQDRGFYEKLFF. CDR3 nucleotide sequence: TGCGCCAGCAGCCAAGATCGAGGGTTCTACGAAAAACTGTTTTTT.

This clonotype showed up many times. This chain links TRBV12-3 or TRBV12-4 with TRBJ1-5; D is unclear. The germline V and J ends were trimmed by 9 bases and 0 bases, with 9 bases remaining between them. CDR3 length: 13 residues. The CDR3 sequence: CASSGPSNQPQHF. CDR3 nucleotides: TGTGCCAGTTCCGGACCTAGCAATCAGCCCCAGCATTTT.

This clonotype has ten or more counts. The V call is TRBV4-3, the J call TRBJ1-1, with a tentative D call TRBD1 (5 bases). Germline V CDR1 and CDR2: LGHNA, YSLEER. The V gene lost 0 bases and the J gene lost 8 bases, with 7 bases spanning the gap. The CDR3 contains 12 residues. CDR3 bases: TGCGCCAGCAGCCAAGAAGGACAAGAAGCTTTCTTT. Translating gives CASSQEGQEAFF.

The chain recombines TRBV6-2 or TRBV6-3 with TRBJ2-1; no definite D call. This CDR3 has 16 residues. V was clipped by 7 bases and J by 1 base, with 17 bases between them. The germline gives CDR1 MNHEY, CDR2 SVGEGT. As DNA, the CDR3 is TGTGCCAGCATCGCGGCAGCTACCCCTTCCTACAATGAGCAGTTCTTC. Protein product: CASIAAATPSYNEQFF.

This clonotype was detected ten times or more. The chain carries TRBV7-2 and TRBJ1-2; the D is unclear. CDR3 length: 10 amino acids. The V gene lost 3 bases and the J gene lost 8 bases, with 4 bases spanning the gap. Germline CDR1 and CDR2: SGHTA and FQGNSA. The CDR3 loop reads CASSLGGYTF. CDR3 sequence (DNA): TGTGCCAGCAGCTTGGGCGGCTACACCTTC.

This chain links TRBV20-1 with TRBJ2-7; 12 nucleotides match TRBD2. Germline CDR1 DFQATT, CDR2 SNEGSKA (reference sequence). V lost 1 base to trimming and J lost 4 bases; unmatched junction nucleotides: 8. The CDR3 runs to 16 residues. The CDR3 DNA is TGCAGTGCTAGAGCGAGACTAGCGGGGGACCTTTACGAGCAGTACTTC. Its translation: CSARARLAGDLYEQYF.